These 5 T cell receptor beta chains were all obtained from the same sample, sequenced in a study of tumor-infiltrating lymphocytes in primary liver carcinoma. Starting material of about 0.45 ug total RNA yielded TCR beta cDNA via a constant-region primer. Generation of the TCR beta libraries relied on three nested multiplex PCR rounds using slightly modified ARM-PCR. The first two PCR rounds used TRBV1-TRBV30 primers with a Cbeta primer, approximately 10 cycles each. TCRdb reanalysed the multiplex PCR reads using MiXCR and keeps one entry per CDR3 protein. Among 180,000 or so distinct CDR3 sequences, roughly three fifths were seen once, and the ten largest hold roughly 76%. Researchers drew blood RNA from unsorted whole blood and extracted germline DNA as well. Sequencing used peripheral blood. The origin of the receptors is a man in his forties with primary liver carcinoma and hepatitis B virus infection.

This clonotype has a count of ten or more. V gene TRBV29-1 combines with J gene TRBJ2-7; 9 nucleotides agree with TRBD1. This CDR3 has 13 residues. V trimming: 4 bases; J trimming: 2 bases; junction bases outside the gene matches: 3. Germline-derived CDR1 and CDR2 are SQVTM and ANQGSEA. The CDR3 spells CSVGGQGAYEQYF. Written as DNA, the CDR3 is TGCAGCGTTGGGGGACAGGGAGCCTACGAGCAGTACTTC.

This clonotype was detected only a few times. The CDR3 DNA follows: TGTGCCAGCAGTGAAAATTGGAAAGAGACCCAGTACTTC. This translates into CASSENWKETQYF. V is TRBV6-1 and J is TRBJ2-5; no firm D call. With 2 bases removed from V and 3 bases from J, the gap between germline ends came to 7 bases. There are 13 residues in the CDR3. From germline, CDR1 is MNHNS and CDR2 SASEGT.

About this clonotype: One end of the junction fails to match germline, which may point to a read error. The chain joins TRBV5-5 to TRBJ1-6; D perhaps matches TRBD1 (5 bases). Germline CDR1 is SGHKS and CDR2 is YYEKEE (reference sequence). The CDR3 loop spans 15 amino acids. The CDR3 bases are TGTGCCAGCATCTTGGTGGGGGTCGAGGGCTCACCCCTCCACTTT. Encoded protein: CASILVGVEGSPLHF.

This clonotype was seen just once. The gene calls are TRBV6-5 and TRBJ1-1, with D maybe TRBD1 (5 bases). The CDR3 length is 14 residues. Trimming removed 4 bases at V and 6 bases at J, with 15 bases between. Germline lookup yields CDR1 MNHEY and CDR2 SVGAGI. The CDR3 here is CASSFYMGTSEAFF. CDR3 nucleotides: TGTGCCAGCAGTTTCTACATGGGGACCTCTGAAGCTTTCTTT.

This clonotype was seen only a few times. The chain combines TRBV6-5 with TRBJ2-4; TRBD2 matches 11 bases. This CDR3 has 17 residues. With 5 bases clipped from V and 2 bases from J, the junction kept 8 bases outside the gene matches. The V gene's germline CDR1 is MNHEY and CDR2 SVGAGI. Written as DNA, the CDR3 is TGTGCCAGCAGTAGTAGCGGGAGGGCCGGGTCCAAAAACATTCAGTACTTC. Residues: CASSSSGRAGSKNIQYF.